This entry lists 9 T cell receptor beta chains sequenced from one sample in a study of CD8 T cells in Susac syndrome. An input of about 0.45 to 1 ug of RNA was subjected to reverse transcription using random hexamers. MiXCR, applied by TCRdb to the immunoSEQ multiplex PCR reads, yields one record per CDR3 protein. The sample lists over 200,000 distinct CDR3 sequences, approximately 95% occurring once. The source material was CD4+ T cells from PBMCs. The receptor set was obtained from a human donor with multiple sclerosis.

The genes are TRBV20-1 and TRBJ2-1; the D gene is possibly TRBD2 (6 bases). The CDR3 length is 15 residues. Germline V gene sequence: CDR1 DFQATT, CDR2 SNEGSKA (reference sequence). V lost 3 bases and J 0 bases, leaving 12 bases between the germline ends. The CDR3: CSARMAGSSYNEQFF. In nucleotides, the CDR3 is TGCAGTGCTAGGATGGCGGGGAGCTCCTACAATGAGCAGTTCTTC.

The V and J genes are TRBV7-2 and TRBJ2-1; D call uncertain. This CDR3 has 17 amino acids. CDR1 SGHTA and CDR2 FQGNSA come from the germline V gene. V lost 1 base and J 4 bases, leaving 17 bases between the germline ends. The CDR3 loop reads CASSLDGWTSPYNEQFF. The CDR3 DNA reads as TGTGCCAGCAGCTTAGACGGCTGGACCTCACCATACAATGAGCAGTTCTTC. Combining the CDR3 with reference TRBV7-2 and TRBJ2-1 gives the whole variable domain GAGVSQSPSNKVTEKGKDVELRCDPISGHTALYWYRQSLGQGLEFLIYFQGNSAPDKSGLPSDRFSAERTGGSVSTLTIQRTQQEDSAVYLCASSLDGWTSPYNEQFFGPGTRLTVL.

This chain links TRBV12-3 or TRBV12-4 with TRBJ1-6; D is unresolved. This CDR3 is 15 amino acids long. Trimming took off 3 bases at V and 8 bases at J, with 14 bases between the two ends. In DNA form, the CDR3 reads TGTGCCAGCAGTTTTCGTCGGGTTGGTGATTCACCCCTCCACTTT. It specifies CASSFRRVGDSPLHF.

Here the CDR3 reads CASSERGGTGGNEQFF. The CDR3 DNA is TGTGCCAGCAGCGAGAGGGGCGGGACAGGGGGCAATGAGCAGTTCTTC. This chain connects TRBV3-1 to TRBJ2-1; 11 bases are shared with TRBD1. This CDR3 contains 16 residues. The V and J ends lost 5 bases and 6 bases, in that order; junction bases with no gene match: 9. CDR1 is LGHDT and CDR2 is YNNKEL in the germline V gene (reference sequence).

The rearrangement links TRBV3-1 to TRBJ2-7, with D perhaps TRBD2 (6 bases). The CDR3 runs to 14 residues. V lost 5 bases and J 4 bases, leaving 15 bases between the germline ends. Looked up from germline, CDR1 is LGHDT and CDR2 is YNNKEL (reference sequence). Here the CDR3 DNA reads TGTGCCAGCAGCGAAGGGACTCCTAAATACGAGCAGTACTTC. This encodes CASSEGTPKYEQYF.

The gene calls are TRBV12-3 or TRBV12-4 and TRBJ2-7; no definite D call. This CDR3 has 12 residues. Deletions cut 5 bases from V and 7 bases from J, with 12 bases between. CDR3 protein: CASSTESSEQYF. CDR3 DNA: TGTGCCAGCAGTACCGAGAGTTCGGAGCAGTACTTC.

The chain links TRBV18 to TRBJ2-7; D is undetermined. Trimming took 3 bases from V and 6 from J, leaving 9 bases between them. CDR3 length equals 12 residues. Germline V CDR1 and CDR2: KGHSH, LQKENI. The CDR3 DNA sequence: TGTGCCAGCTCACCCGATATAGGCGAGCAGTACGTC. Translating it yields CASSPDIGEQYV.

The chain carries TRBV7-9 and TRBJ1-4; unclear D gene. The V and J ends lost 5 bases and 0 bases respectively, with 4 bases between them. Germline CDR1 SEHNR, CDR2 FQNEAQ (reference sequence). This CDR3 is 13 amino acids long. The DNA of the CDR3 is TGTGCCAGCAGCCCCGCAACTAATGAAAAACTGTTTTTT. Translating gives CASSPATNEKLFF.

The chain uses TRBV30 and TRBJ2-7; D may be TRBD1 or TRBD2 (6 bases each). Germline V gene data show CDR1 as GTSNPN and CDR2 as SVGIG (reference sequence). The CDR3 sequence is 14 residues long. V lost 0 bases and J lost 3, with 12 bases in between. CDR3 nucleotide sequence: TGTGCCTGGAGTGTAATGGGGGGCGGCTACGAGCAGTACTTC. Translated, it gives CAWSVMGGGYEQYF.